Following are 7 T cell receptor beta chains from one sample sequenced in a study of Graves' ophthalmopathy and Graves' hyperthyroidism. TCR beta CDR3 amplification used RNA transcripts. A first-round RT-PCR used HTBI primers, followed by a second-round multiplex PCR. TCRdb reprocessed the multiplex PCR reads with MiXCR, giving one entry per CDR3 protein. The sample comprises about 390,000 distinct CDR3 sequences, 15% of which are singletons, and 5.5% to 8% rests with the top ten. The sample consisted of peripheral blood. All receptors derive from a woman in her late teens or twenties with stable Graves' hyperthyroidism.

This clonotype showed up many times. The CDR3 DNA sequence: TGTGCCAGCGAAGTGGCTCAGGGATCGAACTATGGCTACACCTTC. This sequence encodes CASEVAQGSNYGYTF. The chain is built from TRBV7-9 and TRBJ1-2, with D perhaps TRBD1 (5 bases). With 8 bases removed from V and 2 bases from J, the gap between germline ends came to 18 bases. CDR1 SEHNR and CDR2 FQNEAQ come from the germline V gene (reference sequence). The CDR3 has 15 amino acids.

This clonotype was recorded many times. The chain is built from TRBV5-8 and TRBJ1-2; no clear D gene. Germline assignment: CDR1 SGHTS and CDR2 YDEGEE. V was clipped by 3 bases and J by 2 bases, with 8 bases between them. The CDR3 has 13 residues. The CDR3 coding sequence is TGTGCCAGCAGCTCCCGGGTCAACTATGGCTACACCTTC. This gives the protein CASSSRVNYGYTF.

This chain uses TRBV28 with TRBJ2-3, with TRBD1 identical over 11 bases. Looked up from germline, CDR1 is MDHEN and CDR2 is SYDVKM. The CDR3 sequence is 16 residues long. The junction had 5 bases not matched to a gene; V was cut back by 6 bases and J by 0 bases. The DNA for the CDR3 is TGTGCCAGCAGAAGGGACAGGGGGATAAGCACAGATACGCAGTATTTT. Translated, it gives CASRRDRGISTDTQYF.

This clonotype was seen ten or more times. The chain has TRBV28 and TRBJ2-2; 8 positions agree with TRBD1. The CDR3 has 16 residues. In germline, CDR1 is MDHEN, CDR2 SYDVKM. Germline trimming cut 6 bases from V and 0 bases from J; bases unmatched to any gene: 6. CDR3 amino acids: CASSPGTGANTGELFF. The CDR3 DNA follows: TGTGCCAGCAGCCCCGGGACAGGCGCGAACACCGGGGAGCTGTTTTTT.

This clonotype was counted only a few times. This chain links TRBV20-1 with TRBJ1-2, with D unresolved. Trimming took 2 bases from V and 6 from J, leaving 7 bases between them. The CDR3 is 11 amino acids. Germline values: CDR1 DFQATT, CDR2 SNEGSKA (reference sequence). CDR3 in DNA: TGCAGTGCTAGACGAGGGAATGGCTACACCTTC. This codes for CSARRGNGYTF.

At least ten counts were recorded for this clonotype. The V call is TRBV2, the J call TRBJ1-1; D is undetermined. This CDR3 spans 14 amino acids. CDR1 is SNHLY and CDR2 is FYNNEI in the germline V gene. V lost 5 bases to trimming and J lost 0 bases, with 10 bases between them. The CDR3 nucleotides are TGTGCCAGCAGTCGAGCGTCTATGAACACTGAAGCTTTCTTT. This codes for CASSRASMNTEAFF.

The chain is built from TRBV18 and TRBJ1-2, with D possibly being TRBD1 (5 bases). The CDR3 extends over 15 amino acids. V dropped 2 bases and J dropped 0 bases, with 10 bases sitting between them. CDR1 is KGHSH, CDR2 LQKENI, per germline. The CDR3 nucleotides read TGTGCCAGCTCACCAAAACAGGATGCTAACTATGGCTACACCTTC. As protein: CASSPKQDANYGYTF.